Presented here are 30 T cell receptor beta chains from one specimen sequenced in a study of T cell responses to AZD1222 COVID-19 vaccine. The repertoire was sequenced with immunoSEQ multiplex PCR; TCRdb's copy has only in-frame clones and lacks some. The sample contains 140,000 to 150,000 clones, about 93% of which appear only once. Sequencing was performed on peripheral blood, taken on day 0 of MenACWY control vaccination. These TCRs come from an adult in good health.

About this clone: This sample includes further DNA sequences coding for the same CDR3. The chain uses TRBV3-1 (or the pseudogene TRBV3-2) and TRBJ1-1; TRBD1 aligns across 7 bases. V lost 4 bases and J lost 2; bases outside the gene matches: 4. The CDR3 contains 14 residues. The germline CDR1 and CDR2 sequences are LGHDT and YNNKEL (reference sequence). The CDR3 sequence: CASSLGTANTEAFF. The CDR3 nucleotides read TGTGCCAGCAGCCTAGGGACAGCCAACACTGAAGCTTTCTTT.

This clone was recorded once. The chain has TRBV7-3 and TRBJ2-1; no reliable D call. This CDR3 region has 14 residues. Germline CDR1 and CDR2: SGHTA and FQGTGA. Trimming took 1 base from V and 4 from J, leaving 8 bases between them. The CDR3 is CASSLNHLYNEQFF. Written as DNA, the CDR3 is TGTGCCAGCAGCTTAAATCATCTTTACAATGAGCAGTTCTTC.

J is TRBJ2-2 and V is TRBV3-1 (or the pseudogene TRBV3-2); D is ambiguous. The germline gives CDR1 LGHDT, CDR2 YNNKEL (reference sequence). CDR3 length equals 12 residues. V lost 1 base and J 5 bases, leaving 2 bases between the germline ends. CDR3 amino acids: CASSQVTGELFF. CDR3 DNA: TGTGCCAGCAGCCAAGTAACCGGGGAGCTGTTTTTT.

V gene TRBV29-1 combines with J gene TRBJ2-2, with TRBD1 as a possible D gene (6 bases). Deletions cut 1 base from V and 3 bases from J, with 9 bases between. Per germline, CDR1 SQVTM and CDR2 ANQGSEA. The CDR3 length is 14 residues. This CDR3 is CSVEAAGDTGELFF. CDR3 in DNA: TGCAGCGTTGAAGCTGCAGGGGACACCGGGGAGCTGTTTTTT.

The J gene is TRBJ1-3, the V gene TRBV19; D may be TRBD1 (5 bases). Germline V gene sequence: CDR1 LNHDA, CDR2 SQIVND (reference sequence). The CDR3 is 15 residues long. The V gene lost 10 bases and the J gene lost 5 bases, with 21 bases spanning the gap. CDR3 sequence: CATHGRSTGRNTIYF. DNA of the CDR3: TGTGCCACCCACGGGAGGTCAACAGGCAGAAACACCATATATTTT.

This sequence joins TRBV7-9 and TRBJ1-5; no definite D call. The V gene lost 4 bases and the J gene lost 5 bases, with 12 bases spanning the gap. This CDR3 contains 14 residues. Per the germline V gene, CDR1 is SEHNR and CDR2 is FQNEAQ (reference sequence). CDR3 in DNA: TGTGCCAGCAGCTCGTTGGCCACCGATCAGCCCCAGCATTTT. It specifies CASSSLATDQPQHF.

The genes are TRBV9 and TRBJ1-1; D remains ambiguous. Germline V gene lookup returns CDR1 SGDLS and CDR2 YYNGEE. This CDR3 is 15 amino acids long. Trimming removed 0 bases at V and 1 base at J, with 10 bases between. The CDR3 DNA is TGTGCCAGCAGCGTAGAACCCAAGGGGAACACTGAAGCTTTCTTT. Translated, it gives CASSVEPKGNTEAFF.

The chain has TRBV6-6 and TRBJ2-7, with TRBD1 matching over 7 bases. Germline values: CDR1 MNHNY, CDR2 SVGAGI (reference sequence). V was clipped by 6 bases and J by 5 bases; unmatched bases: 10. The CDR3 length is 14 residues. CDR3 region: CASRSHTGAHEQYF. In nucleotides, the CDR3 is TGTGCCAGCAGATCCCACACAGGGGCCCACGAGCAGTACTTC.

The gene calls are TRBV5-4 and TRBJ2-5; 7 bases fit TRBD2. This CDR3 region has 14 residues. The J segment lost 0 bases and the V segment lost 3 bases, leaving 2 bases of the junction unmatched. Germline V CDR1 and CDR2: SGHNT, YYREEE (reference sequence). The CDR3 is CASSWTRHQETQYF. The CDR3 nucleotides are TGTGCCAGCAGCTGGACTAGACACCAAGAGACCCAGTACTTC.

V gene TRBV24-1 combines with J gene TRBJ2-1; TRBD1 matches 10 bases. From germline, CDR1 is KGHDR and CDR2 SFDVKD. There are 16 residues in the CDR3. V shed 7 bases and J 5 bases; nucleotides not matched to a gene: 10. CDR3 DNA: TGTGCCACCAGCGCCCAGGGGACAGGGGCCCACAATGAGCAGTTCTTC. Its translation is CATSAQGTGAHNEQFF.

This clone was counted a few times. J is TRBJ2-7 and V is TRBV21-1; the table's D call TRBD2 went unverified against the DNA. TRBV21-1 is labeled a pseudogene. The CDR3 consists of 12 residues. DNA for the CDR3: TGTGCCAGCAGCAAAAGCGGGAGCGAGCAGTACTTC. The encoded protein is CASSKSGSEQYF.

The gene calls are TRBV19 and TRBJ1-1; D is unclear. CDR1 LNHDA and CDR2 SQIVND come from the germline V gene (reference sequence). The CDR3 loop spans 16 amino acids. The V end lost 5 bases, the J end lost 4 bases, and 20 bases lay between the germline ends. The CDR3 protein is CASSVPTGWAGTEAFF. Written as DNA, the CDR3 is TGTGCCAGTAGTGTCCCGACGGGGTGGGCCGGCACTGAAGCTTTCTTT.

V gene TRBV7-9 combines with J gene TRBJ2-1, with 10 bases matching TRBD2. The germline V gene encodes CDR1 SEHNR and CDR2 FQNEAQ (reference sequence). This CDR3 spans 16 amino acids. The V segment lost 6 bases and the J segment 11 bases; nucleotides outside the gene matches: 16. As DNA, the CDR3 is TGTGCCAGCAGTTCGCCGGGACTAGCGCCTCCCCGGCAGCAGTTCTTC. It codes for CASSSPGLAPPRQQFF.

Here the CDR3 reads CASSFGYEQYF. The CDR3 region has the DNA TGTGCCAGCAGTTTTGGCTACGAGCAGTACTTC. This sequence joins TRBV27 and TRBJ2-7; D is unclear. CDR3 length: 11 residues. Germline V lookup: CDR1 MNHEY, CDR2 SMNVEV (reference sequence). The V and J ends lost 3 bases and 3 bases respectively, with 3 bases between them.

This clone was picked up one time. This chain joins TRBV18 and TRBJ1-3; TRBD1 might be the D (6 bases). The CDR3 covers 16 residues. V lost 5 bases and J lost 0, with 14 bases in between. The germline CDR1 and CDR2 sequences are KGHSH and LQKENI. This CDR3 reads CASSTLGQISGNTIYF. The CDR3 nucleotides are TGTGCCAGCTCAACCCTCGGACAGATCTCTGGAAACACCATATATTTT.

This sequence joins TRBV6-5 and TRBJ1-2, with D perhaps matching TRBD1 (5 bases). V gave up 2 bases and J gave up 6 bases, with 16 bases separating them. This CDR3 has 15 amino acids. Germline values: CDR1 MNHEY, CDR2 SVGAGI. CDR3 protein: CASSYRDPTGNGYTF. The CDR3 coding sequence is TGTGCCAGCAGTTACCGGGACCCTACTGGTAATGGCTACACCTTC.

This chain links TRBV7-2 with TRBJ1-6; D may be TRBD1 (6 bases). Trimming stripped 1 base from V and 7 bases from J, with 23 bases between. This CDR3 region has 19 residues. Germline CDR1 is SGHTA and CDR2 is FQGNSA. The CDR3 DNA is TGTGCCAGCAGCTTAGTTCTTGGCGGCCTAGGAAGGGGGAATTCACCCCTCCACTTT. This translates into CASSLVLGGLGRGNSPLHF. The variable domain in full, completed from reference TRBV7-2 and TRBJ1-6, reads GAGVSQSPSNKVTEKGKDVELRCDPISGHTALYWYRQSLGQGLEFLIYFQGNSAPDKSGLPSDRFSAERTGGSVSTLTIQRTQQEDSAVYLCASSLVLGGLGRGNSPLHFGNGTRLTVT.

The V call is TRBV27, the J call TRBJ2-7; D remains unclear. The CDR3 sequence is 15 residues long. Germline CDR1 reads MNHEY; CDR2 reads SMNVEV (reference sequence). V shed 2 bases and J shed 1 base, with 12 bases lying between them. The CDR3 reads CASSLSLLGSYEQYF. The CDR3 DNA sequence: TGTGCCAGCAGTTTAAGCCTCCTGGGGTCCTACGAGCAGTACTTC.

V and J are TRBV27 and TRBJ2-7; TRBD1 aligns across 7 bases. Germline V lookup: CDR1 MNHEY, CDR2 SMNVEV (reference sequence). The CDR3 sequence is 15 residues long. Germline trimming cut 4 bases from V and 3 bases from J; bases unmatched to any gene: 9. In nucleotides, the CDR3 is TGTGCCAGCAGTTCGCCGACAGGGAGAGGCTACGAGCAGTACTTC. Translating it yields CASSSPTGRGYEQYF.

The chain combines TRBV25-1 with TRBJ1-6; D is unresolved. The germline CDR1 and CDR2 sequences are MGHDK and SYGVNS. The V and J ends lost 1 base and 3 bases respectively, with 10 bases between them. The CDR3 extends over 16 amino acids. The CDR3 sequence is CASSEWGLDYNSPLHF. In DNA form, the CDR3 reads TGTGCCAGCAGTGAATGGGGATTAGACTATAATTCACCCCTCCACTTT.

The chain has TRBV3-1 (or the pseudogene TRBV3-2) and TRBJ2-1; no definite D call. The V gene's germline CDR1 is LGHDT and CDR2 YNNKEL (reference sequence). Trimming took 2 bases from V and 4 from J, leaving 15 bases between them. The CDR3 length is 16 residues. The DNA of the CDR3 is TGTGCCAGCAGCCAAAGAGGAGAGGAGCGTTACAATGAGCAGTTCTTC. It yields the protein CASSQRGEERYNEQFF.

This sequence joins TRBV6-1 and TRBJ2-7, with TRBD1 matching 8 bases. Losses at the gene ends were 3 bases for V and 2 bases for J; bases not matched to a gene: 6. This CDR3 contains 15 residues. In germline, CDR1 is MNHNS, CDR2 SASEGT. The CDR3 sequence: CASSETGRGPYEQYF. The CDR3 nucleotides read TGTGCCAGCAGTGAGACGGGCAGGGGGCCCTACGAGCAGTACTTC.

This clone was counted once. V and J are TRBV27 and TRBJ2-7; D is ambiguous. The CDR3 loop spans 12 amino acids. V was trimmed by 6 bases and J by 5 bases, leaving 11 bases between them. Germline values: CDR1 MNHEY, CDR2 SMNVEV (reference sequence). Written as DNA, the CDR3 is TGTGCCAGCAGCCCCCTGGGGAACGAGCAGTACTTC. It encodes CASSPLGNEQYF.

The V call is TRBV9, the J call TRBJ2-7; no clear D gene. The CDR3 has 14 amino acids. V dropped 1 base and J dropped 3 bases, with 11 bases sitting between them. Germline lookup yields CDR1 SGDLS and CDR2 YYNGEE. CDR3 loop: CASSVSHGSYEQYF. The CDR3, as DNA: TGTGCCAGCAGCGTAAGTCACGGCAGCTACGAGCAGTACTTC.

The chain carries TRBV6-6 and TRBJ1-5; no clear D. V was shortened by 0 bases and J by 1 base, with 10 bases between the two germline ends. CDR1 is MNHNY and CDR2 is SVGAGI in the germline V gene (reference sequence). The CDR3 runs 16 residues. Here the CDR3 DNA reads TGTGCCAGCAGTTACTCGAGGACGGGCAGCAATCAGCCCCAGCATTTT. Amino acid sequence: CASSYSRTGSNQPQHF.

The CDR3 DNA reads as TGCGCCAGCAGCTTGGTATCAAAACTGAACACTGAAGCTTTCTTT. Amino acid sequence: CASSLVSKLNTEAFF. This chain uses TRBV5-1 with TRBJ1-1; D is uncertain. This CDR3 is 15 amino acids long. Trimming pared 0 bases from V and 0 bases from J, leaving 9 bases between. In germline, CDR1 is SGHRS, CDR2 YFSETQ.

The CDR3 sequence is CASSPKQGAYEKLFF. The CDR3 nucleotides are TGCGCCAGCAGCCCAAAACAGGGGGCGTATGAAAAACTGTTTTTT. This chain joins TRBV5-1 and TRBJ1-4, with 9 bases aligning to TRBD1. The CDR3 is 15 amino acids. With V trimmed by 4 bases and J by 6 bases, 7 bases remained unmatched. The V gene's germline CDR1 is SGHRS and CDR2 YFSETQ.

This rearrangement joins TRBV6-5 to TRBJ2-2; either TRBD1 or TRBD2 may fit D (6 bases each). Per the germline V gene, CDR1 is MNHEY and CDR2 is SVGAGI. This CDR3 has 13 amino acids. Between the trimmed V and J ends, which lost 2 bases and 6 bases, there was a span of 7 bases. This CDR3 is CASSYGGPGELFF. The CDR3 bases are TGTGCCAGCAGTTACGGGGGGCCCGGGGAGCTGTTTTTT.

V usage is TRBV30 and J usage is TRBJ1-1; D unresolved. Trimming stripped 2 bases from V and 4 bases from J, with 11 bases between. CDR3 length: 13 residues. Per germline, CDR1 GTSNPN and CDR2 SVGIG (reference sequence). The CDR3 DNA sequence: TGTGCCTGGAGTACTAGGGTGGGCACTGAAGCTTTCTTT. Protein: CAWSTRVGTEAFF.

The CDR3 DNA reads as TGTGCCAGCAGTTTATGGGGTGGCTACACCTTC. Translating it yields CASSLWGGYTF. The chain has TRBV12-3 or TRBV12-4 and TRBJ1-2; D remains unclear. The CDR3 sequence is 11 residues long. With 2 bases removed from V and 7 bases from J, the gap between germline ends came to 5 bases.